Shown below are 4 T cell receptor beta chains from a single sample sequenced in a study of vaccination effects on CD4 cells after COVID-19. Profiling relied on immunoSEQ multiplex PCR, and the TCRdb table lists in-frame clones only, not all of them. The sample has around 59,000 clones; about 78% are singletons. Viral peptide pool expansion of antigen-specific CD4+ T cells preceded sequencing in the ViraFEST assay. CD4+ T cells were isolated after about nine days of culture. Participants were given two doses of BNT162b2 or mRNA-1273 vaccine. No antigen has been identified for these receptors. The source was CD4+ T cells from PBMCs cultured with HCoV-OC43 spike peptides, collected after COVID-19 vaccination. Indicated subset: HCoV-OC43 spike overlapping peptide pool stimulation. The source is a human donor who received a COVID-19 vaccine.

The V gene is TRBV4-3, the J gene TRBJ2-2; 15 nucleotides line up with TRBD2. The CDR3 is made up of 17 amino acids. V trimming: 3 bases; J trimming: 1 base; junction bases outside the gene matches: 0. CDR1 LGHNA and CDR2 YSLEER come from the germline V gene. CDR3 bases: TGCGCCAGCAGCCAGGGACTAGCGGGGGGGAACACCGGGGAGCTGTTTTTT. Amino acid sequence: CASSQGLAGGNTGELFF.

The rearrangement joins TRBV11-2 to TRBJ2-7; 7 nucleotides line up with TRBD1. The V segment lost 3 bases and the J segment 1 base; nucleotides outside the gene matches: 3. Germline-derived CDR1 and CDR2 are SGHAT and FQNNGV. CDR3 length: 14 amino acids. The CDR3: CASSFETGSYEQYV. The CDR3 coding sequence is TGTGCCAGCAGCTTTGAGACAGGGTCCTACGAGCAGTACGTC.

This chain links TRBV2 with TRBJ2-3, with D unclear. CDR3 length: 13 amino acids. Germline values: CDR1 SNHLY, CDR2 FYNNEI. Trimming removed 4 bases from V and 1 base from J, with 6 bases in between. Written as DNA, the CDR3 is TGTGCCAGCAGTGCGGAAGGCACAGATACGCAGTATTTT. Translating it yields CASSAEGTDTQYF.

This clone was recorded a few times. The genes are TRBV3-1 (or the pseudogene TRBV3-2) and TRBJ2-7, with D tentatively TRBD1 or TRBD2 (6 bases each). Per the germline V gene, CDR1 is LGHDT and CDR2 is YNNKEL (reference sequence). CDR3 length: 13 residues. V lost 4 bases and J lost 3, with 10 bases in between. The CDR3 here is CASSLEGGYEQYV. The CDR3 DNA reads as TGTGCCAGCAGCCTCGAGGGGGGCTACGAGCAGTACGTC.